This T cell receptor (beta chain) comes out of a study of early T cells in non-severe SARS-CoV-2 infection. In the study overall: Chains stayed unpaired after sequencing of bulk RNA from unsorted whole blood. General study findings and limits: Matching with VDJdb favored anti-spike CD8 responses (missing private and CD4 specificities).

Trimming removed 2 bases from V and 0 bases from J, with 2 bases in between. The length of the CDR3 is 12 residues. This clonotype was seen more than once but under ten times. The target antigen is unknown. Individually, cDNA molecules had unique molecular identifiers attached to them. TCRdb redid the calling of the 5' RACE reads with MiXCR, one entry per CDR3 protein. The sample records 70,000 to 85,000 distinct CDR3 sequences, approximately 13% being singletons. The TCR was taken from an adult who was a healthcare worker with PCR-confirmed SARS-CoV-2 infection or an uninfected control (not recorded which). The rearrangement joins TRBV12-3 or TRBV12-4 to TRBJ2-7; D ambiguous. Specimen: whole blood. The CDR3 loop reads CASSLISYEQYF. CDR3 bases: TGTGCCAGCAGTTTAATCTCCTACGAGCAGTACTTC.